This T cell receptor beta chain stems from a study of molecular identifiers for immune sequencing clone quantification. This clonotype was seen only a few times. From germline, CDR1 is SNHLY and CDR2 FYNNEI. CDR3 length: 14 amino acids. Germline trimming cut 1 base from V and 2 bases from J; bases unmatched to any gene: 2. TCRdb itself ran the PCR reads through MiXCR, one entry per CDR3 protein. The table shows 250,000 to 350,000 distinct CDR3 sequences, with around a fifth occurring only once. The clonotype comes from a human donor in good health. Some libraries in this study had Jurkat cell RNA spiked in. This chain links TRBV2 with TRBJ2-7, with 7 bases aligning to TRBD1. The sequenced material came from naive CD8+ T cells from blood, with Jurkat cell RNA spiked in. The subset was: FACS-sorted CD8+CD4-CCR7+CD45RA+ naive T cells. The CDR3 DNA sequence: TGTGCCAGCAGTGAAGAGACAGGGCCCTACGAGCAGTACTTC. Protein product: CASSEETGPYEQYF. The complete variable domain, with remaining parts taken from reference TRBV2 and TRBJ2-7, reads EPEVTQTPSHQVTQMGQEVILRCVPISNHLYFYWYRQILGQKVEFLVSFYNNEISEKSEIFDDQFSVERPDGSNFTLKIRSTKLEDSAMYFCASSEETGPYEQYFGPGTRLTVT.